The 7 T cell receptor beta chains given below trace back to one sample, sequenced in a study of T cells in Graves' hyperthyroidism and ophthalmopathy (dated by TCRdb to 2018 to 2020). The receptor library was made with multiplex PCR. Sequenced on an Illumina HiSeq 2000. The TCR beta CDR3 regions were amplified from the RNA transcripts. The TCR CDR3 was subjected to a first round of RT-PCR using the HTBI primer set and the Qiagen OneStep RT-PCR kit. The raw public reads went through TCRdb reprocessing: fastp at Q25, MiXCR clone calling, in-frame beta chains kept. Each entry merges the rows of one CDR3 protein and shows their most common DNA and genes. The sample records about 320,000 distinct CDR3 sequences, roughly 15% of which are singletons. Approximately 33% of the sample comes from the top ten. The sequencing input was blood. The receptors derive from a man aged 25-45 years with Graves' hyperthyroidism.

This clonotype has ten or more counts. V usage is TRBV27 and J usage is TRBJ1-1, with a weak D call TRBD1 (5 bases). The CDR3 extends over 14 amino acids. V dropped 2 bases and J dropped 10 bases, with 17 bases sitting between them. Germline CDR1 MNHEY, CDR2 SMNVEV (reference sequence). The chain's CDR3 is CASSLLGPPIAAFF. CDR3 sequence (DNA): TGTGCCAGCAGTTTACTGGGACCGCCAATTGCAGCTTTCTTT.

This clonotype was counted at least ten times. CDR3 sequence reads: CASSGRGNTEAFF. The CDR3, as DNA: TGTGCCAGCAGTGGGCGTGGGAACACTGAAGCTTTCTTT. The gene calls are TRBV6-1 and TRBJ1-1; no firm D call. Looked up from germline, CDR1 is MNHNS and CDR2 is SASEGT. This CDR3 has 13 amino acids. V was trimmed by 4 bases and J by 1 base, leaving 7 bases between them.

A remark on this clonotype: Germline is not matched at one junction end, which may reflect a read error. The chain has TRBV12-3 or TRBV12-4 and TRBJ2-1, with D possibly being TRBD2 (6 bases). This CDR3 contains 12 residues. CDR3 region: CASSILANEQLF. The CDR3 nucleotides are TGTGCCAGCAGTATCCTAGCGAATGAGCAGCTCTTC.

The chain recombines TRBV7-2 with TRBJ2-5, with 12 bases matching TRBD2. The CDR3 length is 15 residues. Germline-derived CDR1 and CDR2 are SGHTA and FQGNSA. V shed 3 bases and J 4 bases; nucleotides not matched to a gene: 3. DNA for the CDR3: TGTGCCAGCAGCTTTCTAGCGGGAGGGGGAGAGACCCAGTACTTC. It codes for CASSFLAGGGETQYF.

This clonotype was detected many times. This chain connects TRBV13 to TRBJ2-3, with D perhaps assigned TRBD1 or TRBD2 (5 bases each). CDR1 and CDR2 from the germline V gene are PRHDT and FYEKMQ (reference sequence). V was pared by 5 bases and J by 7 bases, with 10 bases between. This CDR3 comprises 12 residues. DNA for the CDR3: TGTGCCAGCAGCGAGAGGGGTAATACGCAGTATTTT. Its translation is CASSERGNTQYF.

This clonotype was seen ten or more times. The chain couples TRBV5-1 to TRBJ1-1; maybe TRBD1 (5 bases). Trimming pared 4 bases from V and 1 base from J, leaving 11 bases between. The CDR3 is made up of 14 amino acids. CDR1 and CDR2 from the germline V gene are SGHRS and YFSETQ. CDR3 in DNA: TGCGCCAGCAGCCAAGGGACGGGGAACACTGAAGCTTTCTTT. It translates to CASSQGTGNTEAFF.

The chain is built from TRBV12-3 or TRBV12-4 and TRBJ2-5; D remains unclear. This CDR3 is built from 12 residues. The V end lost 6 bases, the J end lost 5 bases, and 10 bases lay between the germline ends. The CDR3 nucleotides are TGTGCCAGCAGCTCCGACGGGGAGACCCAGTACTTC. Translated: CASSSDGETQYF.